These 21 T cell receptor beta chains came from one sample sequenced in a study of breast tumors, draining lymph nodes, adjacent tissues. Samples came from axillary lymph nodes draining the breast cancer. TCRdb re-called the multiplex PCR reads with MiXCR, one entry per CDR3 protein. The data show about 270,000 distinct CDR3 sequences, 30% to 35% seen once. The sequenced material came from axillary lymph node tissue. Source of these receptors: a female donor with breast cancer. Some clones in this sample may be carry-over from other donors' samples.

This clonotype appeared many times. V and J are TRBV29-1 and TRBJ2-7, with D perhaps TRBD1 (6 bases). Germline CDR1 and CDR2: SQVTM and ANQGSEA. The CDR3 totals 12 residues. Trimming left V 4 bases short and J 1 base short, with 8 bases between. The CDR3 region is CSVAQGSYEQYF. The CDR3 nucleotides read TGCAGCGTTGCTCAGGGGTCCTACGAGCAGTACTTC.

Points on this clonotype: A much larger clonotype is one base distant, so this may be a read error. This chain links TRBV7-3 with TRBJ2-1, with D possibly matching TRBD2 (7 bases). The germline V gene has CDR1 SGHTA and CDR2 FQGTGA. This CDR3 comprises 14 residues. Deletions cut 6 bases from V and 9 bases from J, with 18 bases between. CDR3 protein: CASSFGARGGEQFF. In DNA form, the CDR3 reads TGTGCCAGCAGTTTTGGGGCTAGGGGGGGTGAGCAGTTCTTC.

Ten or more counts support this clonotype. The chain combines TRBV2 with TRBJ2-7; tentatively, D is TRBD2 (5 bases). The CDR3 consists of 14 residues. V lost 6 bases to trimming and J lost 5 bases, with 17 bases between them. Germline V gene lookup returns CDR1 SNHLY and CDR2 FYNNEI. The CDR3 spells CASRSAFGVHEQYF. The CDR3 nucleotides are TGTGCCAGCAGGAGCGCCTTCGGGGTCCACGAGCAGTACTTC.

This clonotype has ten or more counts. The rearrangement uses TRBV11-2 and TRBJ1-3, with D tentatively TRBD1 (6 bases). The CDR3 runs 17 residues. CDR1 and CDR2 (germline): SGHAT, FQNNGV. Trimming removed 3 bases at V and 2 bases at J, with 17 bases between. CDR3 nucleotides: TGTGCCAGCAGCTTTGCCCCTTTACAGGGACCTGGAAACACCATATATTTT. Translation: CASSFAPLQGPGNTIYF. Using reference TRBV11-2 and TRBJ1-3 for the parts outside the CDR3, the full variable domain is EAGVAQSPRYKIIEKRQSVAFWCNPISGHATLYWYQQILGQGPKLLIQFQNNGVVDDSQLPKDRFSAERLKGVDSTLKIQPAKLEDSAVYLCASSFAPLQGPGNTIYFGEGSWLTVV.

This clonotype was counted many times. The rearrangement links TRBV15 to TRBJ1-6, with unresolved D. The V end was cut by 7 bases, the J end by 1 base, with 5 bases between. Per the germline V gene, CDR1 is LNHNV and CDR2 is YYDKDF (reference sequence). The CDR3 consists of 13 residues. This CDR3 reads CATKLSYNSPLHF. The CDR3 nucleotides are TGTGCCACCAAGCTGTCCTATAATTCACCCCTCCACTTT.

This clonotype was detected ten times or more. The chain is built from TRBV2 and TRBJ1-5; 9 nucleotides align to TRBD1. The V gene's germline CDR1 is SNHLY and CDR2 FYNNEI. V shed 8 bases, J shed 7 bases, and the junction held 6 bases outside the gene matches. CDR3 size: 13 residues. The DNA for the CDR3 is TGTGCCAGCGGGACAGGGAACTTACAGCCCCAGCATTTT. Amino acid sequence: CASGTGNLQPQHF.

The chain recombines TRBV7-9 with TRBJ2-5; D might be TRBD2 (6 bases). This CDR3 is built from 12 residues. Trimming pared 5 bases from V and 9 bases from J, leaving 13 bases between. Germline CDR1 reads SEHNR; CDR2 reads FQNEAQ (reference sequence). The CDR3 DNA reads as TGTGCCAGCAGCACCAGATGGGGGGCCCAGTACTTC. Encoded protein: CASSTRWGAQYF.

This clonotype has at least ten counts. The chain recombines TRBV11-3 with TRBJ2-7; 7 nucleotides line up with TRBD2. The CDR3 has 14 residues. With V trimmed by 7 bases and J by 2 bases, 8 bases remained unmatched. Germline V gene data show CDR1 as SGHNT and CDR2 as YENEEA. CDR3 DNA sequence: TGTGCCAGCACTACTAGCGTCCCCCCCTACGAGCAGTACTTC. This encodes CASTTSVPPYEQYF.

This clonotype was counted many times. The V call is TRBV19, the J call TRBJ1-4, with TRBD1 matching over 9 bases. V was pared by 6 bases and J by 8 bases, with 13 bases of the junction left unmatched. CDR3 length: 16 residues. In germline, CDR1 is LNHDA, CDR2 SQIVND (reference sequence). CDR3 nucleotide sequence: TGTGCCAGTAGATACTTGCCGGGACAGGGACACGAAAAACTGTTTTTT. Translated, it gives CASRYLPGQGHEKLFF.

This clonotype was seen just once. With a much larger clone just one base away, this may be a read error. This CDR3 fails to terminate in the conserved phenylalanine or tryptophan, so it likely reflects a read error. The chain employs TRBV20-1 and TRBJ2-1, with TRBD1 matching 8 bases. Unmatched junction bases numbered 3, after V lost 4 bases and J lost 1 base. From germline, CDR1 is DFQATT and CDR2 SNEGSKA (reference sequence). There are 14 residues in the CDR3. CDR3 sequence reads: CSANRGVSYNEQFL. The CDR3 nucleotides are TGCAGTGCTAACAGGGGGGTATCCTACAATGAGCAGTTCCTC.

The sample holds many counts of this clonotype. The gene calls are TRBV6-6 and TRBJ2-3; D remains ambiguous. V was trimmed by 1 base and J by 1 base, leaving 9 bases between them. CDR1 is MNHNY, CDR2 SVGAGI, per germline (reference sequence). CDR3 length: 15 amino acids. DNA of the CDR3: TGTGCCAGCAGTTACTTAGTTCCTGGCACAGATACGCAGTATTTT. This gives the protein CASSYLVPGTDTQYF.

The chain couples TRBV3-1 to TRBJ2-7; D uncertain. Per the germline V gene, CDR1 is LGHDT and CDR2 is YNNKEL (reference sequence). V gave up 0 bases and J gave up 3 bases, with 9 bases separating them. This CDR3 has 14 residues. As DNA, the CDR3 is TGTGCCAGCAGCCAAGATCCAGTTAACTACGAGCAGTACTTC. Encoded protein: CASSQDPVNYEQYF.

This clonotype is a singleton in its sample. A much more abundant neighbour one base away suggests this may be a read error. The chain recombines TRBV11-1 with TRBJ2-2; D unresolved. The CDR3 length is 13 residues. Germline V lookup: CDR1 SGHAT, CDR2 FQDESV (reference sequence). Trimming removed 5 bases from V and 2 bases from J, with 6 bases in between. CDR3 nucleotides: TGTGCCAGCAGCCCCTACAACACCGGGGAGCTGTTTTTT. This gives the protein CASSPYNTGELFF. Looking up the rest from reference TRBV11-1 and TRBJ2-2 gives the full variable domain: EAEVAQSPRYKITEKSQAVAFWCDPISGHATLYWYRQILGQGPELLVQFQDESVVDDSQLPKDRFSAERLKGVDSTLKIQPAELGDSAMYLCASSPYNTGELFFGEGSRLTVL.

This clonotype was seen repeatedly, ten times or more. V usage is TRBV6-1 and J usage is TRBJ1-2; 7 nucleotides agree with TRBD1. V lost 5 bases, J lost 8 bases, and 14 bases stayed unmatched. This CDR3 spans 15 amino acids. Per the germline V gene, CDR1 is MNHNS and CDR2 is SASEGT. CDR3 amino acids: CASSILGGLGSGYTF. The DNA for the CDR3 is TGTGCCAGCAGTATCCTAGGGGGCTTAGGGTCCGGCTACACCTTC.

This clonotype is a singleton in its sample. Because it lacks the conserved phenylalanine or tryptophan at the end, this CDR3 is likely a read error. The rearrangement links TRBV6-9 to TRBJ2-5; 7 bases map to TRBD2. The CDR3 spans 17 residues. Trimming took 10 bases from V and 5 from J; bases not matched to a gene: 22. Germline V gene sequence: CDR1 MNHGY, CDR2 SVAAGI. Here the CDR3 reads CATVQRGLAVIRETQYL. CDR3 in DNA: TGTGCCACCGTCCAACGGGGTCTAGCGGTAATTCGGGAGACCCAGTACCTC.

This clonotype was recorded at least ten times. The V call is TRBV19, the J call TRBJ2-5, with no clear D. Germline V gene sequence: CDR1 LNHDA, CDR2 SQIVND (reference sequence). Trimming left V 1 base short and J 2 bases short, with 8 bases between. CDR3 length equals 14 residues. CDR3 protein: CASSIVADQETQYF. The CDR3 nucleotides are TGTGCCAGTAGTATAGTGGCAGATCAAGAGACCCAGTACTTC.

The chain links TRBV5-6 to TRBJ2-3; 9 nucleotides match TRBD1. Germline lookup yields CDR1 SGHDT and CDR2 YYEEEE. V shed 1 base and J 3 bases; nucleotides not matched to a gene: 6. The CDR3 is 16 residues long. The CDR3 loop is CASSLHSGTGTDTQYF. In DNA form, the CDR3 reads TGTGCCAGCAGCTTGCATTCCGGGACAGGGACAGATACGCAGTATTTT. The complete variable domain, with remaining parts taken from reference TRBV5-6 and TRBJ2-3, reads DAGVTQSPTHLIKTRGQQVTLRCSPKSGHDTVSWYQQALGQGPQFIFQYYEEEERQRGNFPDRFSGHQFPNYSSELNVNALLLGDSALYLCASSLHSGTGTDTQYFGPGTRLTVL.

This clonotype was seen at least ten times. The chain employs TRBV13 and TRBJ2-1; D gene ambiguous. The CDR3 has 10 residues. The ends were cut back, 5 bases at V and 7 bases at J, with 3 bases in the middle. From germline, CDR1 is PRHDT and CDR2 FYEKMQ (reference sequence). The DNA for the CDR3 is TGTGCCAGCAGCCTGAATGAGCAGTTCTTC. Translated: CASSLNEQFF.

The chain is built from TRBV6-2 or TRBV6-3 and TRBJ1-3; 7 nucleotides align to TRBD1. V lost 2 bases and J lost 0; bases outside the gene matches: 1. The CDR3 extends over 15 amino acids. Germline loops: CDR1 MNHEY, CDR2 SVGEGT. The CDR3 loop reads CASSYRGLSGNTIYF. CDR3 coding DNA: TGTGCCAGCAGTTACAGGGGGCTCTCTGGAAACACCATATATTTT.

This clonotype was found many times. This chain joins TRBV2 and TRBJ1-5; 11 bases are shared with TRBD1. J was trimmed by 3 bases and V by 8 bases; bases with no gene match: 9. The CDR3 contains 16 residues. Germline V gene data show CDR1 as SNHLY and CDR2 as FYNNEI. CDR3 region: CASVPGQGGPNQPQHF. The CDR3 DNA reads as TGTGCCAGCGTCCCGGGACAGGGGGGGCCCAATCAGCCCCAGCATTTT.

This clonotype was counted a few times. V gene TRBV27 combines with J gene TRBJ2-3; weak D call: TRBD2 (5 bases). Germline V CDR1 and CDR2: MNHEY, SMNVEV (reference sequence). CDR3 length equals 13 residues. V was shortened by 2 bases and J by 8 bases, with 11 bases between the two germline ends. This CDR3 is CASSLLTRGTQYF. The DNA of the CDR3 is TGTGCCAGCAGTTTACTCACTAGAGGTACGCAGTATTTT.